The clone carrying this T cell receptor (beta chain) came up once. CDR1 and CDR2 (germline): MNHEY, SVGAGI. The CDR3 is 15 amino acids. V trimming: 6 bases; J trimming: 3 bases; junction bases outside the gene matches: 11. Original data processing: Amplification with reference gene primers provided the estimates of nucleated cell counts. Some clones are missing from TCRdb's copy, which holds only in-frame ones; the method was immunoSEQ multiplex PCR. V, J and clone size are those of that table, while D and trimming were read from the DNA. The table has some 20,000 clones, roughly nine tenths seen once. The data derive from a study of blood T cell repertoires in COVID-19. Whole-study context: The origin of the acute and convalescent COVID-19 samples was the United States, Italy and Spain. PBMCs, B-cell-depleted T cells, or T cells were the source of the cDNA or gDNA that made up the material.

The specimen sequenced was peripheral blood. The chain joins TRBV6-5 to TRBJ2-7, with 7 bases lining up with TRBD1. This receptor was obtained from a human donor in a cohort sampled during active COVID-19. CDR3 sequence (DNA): TGTGCCAGCAGGTCCGGGACAGTGGATGTCTACGAGCAGTACTTC. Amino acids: CASRSGTVDVYEQYF.